This T cell receptor beta chain is drawn from a study of blood T cell repertoires in COVID-19. Looking at the study overall: Acute and convalescent COVID-19 samples came from the United States, Italy and Spain.

The table came from immunoSEQ multiplex PCR; TCRdb's copy has only in-frame clones and leaves some out. The sample holds about 93,000 clones, more than 65% seen once. The germline V and J ends were trimmed by 1 base and 10 bases, with 11 bases remaining between them. The CDR3 is made up of 14 amino acids. Germline-derived CDR1 and CDR2 are KGHSH and LQKENI. This clone was picked up many times. Sequencing used peripheral blood. The chain joins TRBV18 to TRBJ1-6, with D uncertain. The TCR originated in a human donor in a cohort sampled during active COVID-19. CDR3 sequence reads: CASSPQGAGSPLHF. The CDR3 nucleotides are TGTGCCAGCTCACCACAGGGAGCTGGGTCACCCCTCCACTTT.